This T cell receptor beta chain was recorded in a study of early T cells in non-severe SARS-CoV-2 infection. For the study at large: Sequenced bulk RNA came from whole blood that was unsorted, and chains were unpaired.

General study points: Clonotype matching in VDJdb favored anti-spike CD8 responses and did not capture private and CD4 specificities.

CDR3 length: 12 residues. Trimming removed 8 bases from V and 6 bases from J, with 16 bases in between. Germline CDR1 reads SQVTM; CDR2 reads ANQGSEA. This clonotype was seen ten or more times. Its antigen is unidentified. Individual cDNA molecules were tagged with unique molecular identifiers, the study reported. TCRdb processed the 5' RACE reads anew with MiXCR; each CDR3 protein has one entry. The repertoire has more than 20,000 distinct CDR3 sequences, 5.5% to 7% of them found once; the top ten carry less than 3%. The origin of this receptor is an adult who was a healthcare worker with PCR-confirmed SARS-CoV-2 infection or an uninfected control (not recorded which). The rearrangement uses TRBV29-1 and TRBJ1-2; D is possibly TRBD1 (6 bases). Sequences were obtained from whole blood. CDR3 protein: CSTIQGRDGYTF. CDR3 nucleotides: TGCAGCACTATACAGGGTAGGGATGGCTACACCTTC. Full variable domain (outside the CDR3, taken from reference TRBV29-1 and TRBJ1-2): SAVISQKPSRDICQRGTSLTIQCQVDSQVTMMFWYRQQPGQSLTLIATANQGSEATYESGFVIDKFPISRPNLTFSTLTVSNMSPEDSSIYLCSTIQGRDGYTFGSGTRLTVV.